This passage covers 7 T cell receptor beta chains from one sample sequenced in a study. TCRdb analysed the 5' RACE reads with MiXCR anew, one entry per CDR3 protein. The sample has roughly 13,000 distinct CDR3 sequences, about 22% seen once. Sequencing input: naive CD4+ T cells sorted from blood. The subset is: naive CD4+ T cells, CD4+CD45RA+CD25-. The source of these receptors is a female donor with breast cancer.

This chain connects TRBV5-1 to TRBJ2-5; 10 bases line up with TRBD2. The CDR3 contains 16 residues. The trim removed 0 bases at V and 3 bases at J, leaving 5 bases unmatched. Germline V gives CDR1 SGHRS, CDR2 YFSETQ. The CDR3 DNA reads TGCGCCAGCAGCTTGGGACTAGCGGGTCCCGAAGAGACCCAGTACTTC. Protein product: CASSLGLAGPEETQYF.

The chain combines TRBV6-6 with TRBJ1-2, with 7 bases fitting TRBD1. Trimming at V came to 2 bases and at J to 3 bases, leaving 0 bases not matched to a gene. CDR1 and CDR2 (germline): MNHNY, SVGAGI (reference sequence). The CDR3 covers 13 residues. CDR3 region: CASSYGTDYGYTF. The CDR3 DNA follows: TGTGCCAGCAGTTACGGGACAGACTATGGCTACACCTTC.

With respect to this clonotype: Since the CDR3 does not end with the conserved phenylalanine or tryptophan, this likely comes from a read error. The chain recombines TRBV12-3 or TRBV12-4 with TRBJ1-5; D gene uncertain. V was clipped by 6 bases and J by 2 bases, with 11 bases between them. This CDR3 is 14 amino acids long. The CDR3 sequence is CASSRTGGNQPQHS. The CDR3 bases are TGTGCCAGCAGCAGAACTGGGGGCAATCAGCCCCAGCATTCT.

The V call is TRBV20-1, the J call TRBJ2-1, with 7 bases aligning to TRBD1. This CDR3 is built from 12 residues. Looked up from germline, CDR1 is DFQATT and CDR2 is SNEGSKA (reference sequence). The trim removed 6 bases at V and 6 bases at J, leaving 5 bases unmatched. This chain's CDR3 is CSAEGQVNEQFF. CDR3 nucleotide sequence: TGCAGTGCGGAAGGACAGGTCAATGAGCAGTTCTTC.

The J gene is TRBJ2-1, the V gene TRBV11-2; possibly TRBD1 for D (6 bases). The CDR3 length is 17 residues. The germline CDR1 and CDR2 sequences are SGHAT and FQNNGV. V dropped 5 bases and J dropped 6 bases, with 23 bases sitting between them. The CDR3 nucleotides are TGTGCCAGCAGCGCATTACAGGGACCCCGTAGGGGCAATGAGCAGTTCTTC. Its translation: CASSALQGPRRGNEQFF.

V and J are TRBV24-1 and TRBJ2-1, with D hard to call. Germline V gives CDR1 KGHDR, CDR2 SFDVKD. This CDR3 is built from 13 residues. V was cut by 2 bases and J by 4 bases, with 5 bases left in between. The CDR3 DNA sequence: TGTGCCACCAGTGATTCGCATTACAATGAGCAGTTCTTC. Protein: CATSDSHYNEQFF.

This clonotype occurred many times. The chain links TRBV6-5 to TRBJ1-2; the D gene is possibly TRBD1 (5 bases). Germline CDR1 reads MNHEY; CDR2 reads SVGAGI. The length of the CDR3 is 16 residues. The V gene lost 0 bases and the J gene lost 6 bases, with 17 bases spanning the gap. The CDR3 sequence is CASSYSPSKNRHGYTF. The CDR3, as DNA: TGTGCCAGCAGTTACTCGCCCAGTAAGAACAGGCATGGCTACACCTTC.